This TCR beta chain was captured in a study of early T cells in non-severe SARS-CoV-2 infection. This clonotype was seen at least ten times. The antigen remains undetermined. V was pared by 9 bases and J by 10 bases, with 12 bases of the junction left unmatched. CDR3 length equals 13 residues. Per the germline V gene, CDR1 is LNHDA and CDR2 is SQIVND (reference sequence). Unique molecular identifiers (one per individual cDNA molecule) were attached. TCRdb fed the 5' RACE reads into MiXCR, producing one record per CDR3 protein. This table holds tens of thousands of distinct CDR3 sequences, about 13% found once. Study results and limitations: The study's VDJdb matching favored anti-spike CD8 responses and missed private and CD4 specificities.

This chain connects TRBV19 to TRBJ1-1; TRBD1 matches 9 bases. Material: whole blood. The TCR originated in an adult who was a healthcare worker with PCR-confirmed SARS-CoV-2 infection or an uninfected control (not recorded which). The CDR3 protein is CASKRTGDGGAFF. CDR3 sequence (DNA): TGTGCCAGCAAAAGGACAGGGGATGGCGGAGCTTTCTTT.